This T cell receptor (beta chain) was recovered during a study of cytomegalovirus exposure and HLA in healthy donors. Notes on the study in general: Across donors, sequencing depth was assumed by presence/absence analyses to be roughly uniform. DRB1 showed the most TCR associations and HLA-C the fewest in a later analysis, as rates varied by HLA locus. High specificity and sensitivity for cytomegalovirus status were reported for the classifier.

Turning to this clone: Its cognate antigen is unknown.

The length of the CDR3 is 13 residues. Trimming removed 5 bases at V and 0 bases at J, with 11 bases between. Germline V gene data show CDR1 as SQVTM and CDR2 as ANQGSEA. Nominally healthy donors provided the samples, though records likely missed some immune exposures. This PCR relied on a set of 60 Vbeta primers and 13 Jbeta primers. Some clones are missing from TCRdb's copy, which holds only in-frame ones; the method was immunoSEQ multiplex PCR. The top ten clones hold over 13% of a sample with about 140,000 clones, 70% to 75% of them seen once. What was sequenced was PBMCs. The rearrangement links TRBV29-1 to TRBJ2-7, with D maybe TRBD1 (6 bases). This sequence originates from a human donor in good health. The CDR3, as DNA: TGCAGCGTTAAACAGGGAAGCTCCTACGAGCAGTACTTC. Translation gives CSVKQGSSYEQYF.